The 21 T cell receptor beta chains reported below all come from one sample, sequenced in a study of response to subunit inactivated influenza vaccine. TCRdb reanalysed the RT-PCR reads using MiXCR and keeps one entry per CDR3 protein. Of around 850,000 distinct CDR3 sequences listed, roughly 20% are singletons. Sequencing used PBMCs from blood, obtained around 5 days after vaccination. Source of these receptors: a man aged 45-65 years who received an inactivated influenza vaccine.

The chain recombines TRBV20-1 with TRBJ2-5; 14 nucleotides line up with TRBD2. J lost 4 bases, V lost 4 bases, and 8 bases had no gene match. Germline V lookup: CDR1 DFQATT, CDR2 SNEGSKA (reference sequence). The CDR3 contains 16 residues. CDR3 sequence: CSAKGLAGAVGETQYF. Here the CDR3 DNA reads TGCAGTGCTAAGGGACTAGCGGGAGCGGTGGGAGAGACCCAGTACTTC.

About this clonotype: A clone one base away is much larger, so this may be a read error. This chain links TRBV5-1 with TRBJ2-5, with D possibly TRBD1 on 6 matching bases. Deletions cut 4 bases from V and 6 bases from J, with 22 bases between. The germline V gene has CDR1 SGHRS and CDR2 YFSETQ. The CDR3 runs to 16 residues. CDR3 protein: CASSPGLSTRGKTQYF. The CDR3 DNA is TGCGCCAGCAGCCCTGGCTTGTCCACAAGGGGGAAGACCCAGTACTTC. Looking up the rest from reference TRBV5-1 and TRBJ2-5 gives the full variable domain: KAGVTQTPRYLIKTRGQQVTLSCSPISGHRSVSWYQQTPGQGLQFLFEYFSETQRNKGNFPGRFSGRQFSNSRSEMNVSTLELGDSALYLCASSPGLSTRGKTQYFGPGTRLLVL.

This clonotype was observed once. The rearrangement links TRBV18 to TRBJ2-7, with 9 bases fitting TRBD1. V gave up 0 bases and J gave up 2 bases; unmatched junction bases: 5. Germline values: CDR1 KGHSH, CDR2 LQKENI. The CDR3 runs to 16 residues. The CDR3 sequence is CASSPPRGQGAYEQYF. The CDR3 nucleotides read TGTGCCAGCTCACCACCGCGGGGACAGGGCGCCTACGAGCAGTACTTC.

V gene TRBV28 combines with J gene TRBJ2-7, with TRBD1 matching 7 bases. Losses at the gene ends were 8 bases for V and 3 bases for J; bases not matched to a gene: 7. The CDR3 totals 13 residues. Germline V gives CDR1 MDHEN, CDR2 SYDVKM. For the CDR3, the DNA is TGTGCCAGCGGACCGGGACAGAGCTACGAGCAGTACTTC. It specifies CASGPGQSYEQYF. The full variable domain, in which reference TRBV28 and TRBJ2-7 provide the parts outside the CDR3, is DVKVTQSSRYLVKRTGEKVFLECVQDMDHENMFWYRQDPGLGLRLIYFSYDVKMKEKGDIPEGYSVSREKKERFSLILESASTNQTSMYLCASGPGQSYEQYFGPGTRLTVT.

The rearrangement joins TRBV5-1 to TRBJ2-7, with 7 positions matching TRBD1. The V and J ends lost 5 bases and 3 bases, in that order; junction bases with no gene match: 11. This CDR3 has 15 amino acids. Germline V gene lookup returns CDR1 SGHRS and CDR2 YFSETQ. The CDR3 nucleotides are TGCGCCAGCAGGAATCTTCCGGGACAGCTCTACGAGCAGTACTTC. This encodes CASRNLPGQLYEQYF.

V and J are TRBV5-1 and TRBJ2-2; D not certain. The CDR3 has 15 residues. Germline loops: CDR1 SGHRS, CDR2 YFSETQ. V gave up 0 bases and J gave up 4 bases, with 10 bases separating them. The CDR3 loop reads CASSLDTWATGELFF. The CDR3 DNA follows: TGCGCCAGCAGCTTGGATACCTGGGCCACCGGGGAGCTGTTTTTT. The full variable domain, with the rest looked up from reference TRBV5-1 and TRBJ2-2, is KAGVTQTPRYLIKTRGQQVTLSCSPISGHRSVSWYQQTPGQGLQFLFEYFSETQRNKGNFPGRFSGRQFSNSRSEMNVSTLELGDSALYLCASSLDTWATGELFFGEGSRLTVL.

This clonotype was detected only a few times. This chain connects TRBV7-9 to TRBJ2-2, with 8 bases that match TRBD1. CDR1 and CDR2 from the germline V gene are SEHNR and FQNEAQ (reference sequence). With V trimmed by 5 bases and J by 4 bases, 3 bases remained unmatched. The CDR3 is 14 residues long. CDR3 in DNA: TGTGCCAGCAGCGTGACAGGGGCCACCGGGGAGCTGTTTTTT. It is translated as CASSVTGATGELFF.

This clonotype has more than one count but fewer than ten. The chain uses TRBV4-3 and TRBJ2-5; 10 bases fit TRBD1. This CDR3 has 15 amino acids. The germline CDR1 and CDR2 sequences are LGHNA and YSLEER. Germline trimming cut 4 bases from V and 1 base from J; bases unmatched to any gene: 3. The CDR3 region is CASSRTGGRQETQYF. The DNA for the CDR3 is TGCGCCAGCAGCCGGACAGGGGGGCGCCAAGAGACCCAGTACTTC.

This clonotype was counted between two and nine times. CDR3 DNA sequence: TGCAGTGCTAGGCCCCTTGGGGAGGGCGGGGAGCTGTTTTTT. Its protein product is CSARPLGEGGELFF. The chain carries TRBV20-1 and TRBJ2-2; 7 bases map to TRBD2. Germline CDR1 is DFQATT and CDR2 is SNEGSKA (reference sequence). The J segment lost 7 bases and the V segment lost 3 bases, leaving 8 bases of the junction unmatched. The CDR3 runs to 14 residues.

This clonotype turned up a few times. The rearrangement links TRBV27 to TRBJ2-1; no definite D call. This CDR3 contains 13 residues. Germline V gene sequence: CDR1 MNHEY, CDR2 SMNVEV (reference sequence). V was shortened by 2 bases and J by 9 bases, with 11 bases between the two germline ends. The CDR3 here is CASSLQRWAEQFF. CDR3 DNA sequence: TGTGCCAGCAGTTTACAGAGGTGGGCTGAGCAGTTCTTC.

In this sample, this clonotype turned up a few times. J is TRBJ2-5 and V is TRBV5-6; 11 bases align to TRBD2. Trimming cost V 0 bases and J 1 base; bases outside gene matches: 5. CDR1 is SGHDT and CDR2 is YYEEEE in the germline V gene. CDR3 length equals 17 residues. In DNA form, the CDR3 reads TGTGCCAGCAGCTTGGGACTAGCGGGGCGCCTCCAAGAGACCCAGTACTTC. Residues: CASSLGLAGRLQETQYF.

The CDR3 region has the DNA TGCGCCAGCAGCCAAGAGGCGCCACAGGGGGCTTCCTACGAGCAGTACTTC. Its protein product is CASSQEAPQGASYEQYF. V is TRBV4-3 and J is TRBJ2-7; 9 bases are a match to TRBD1. The J segment lost 1 base and the V segment lost 0 bases, leaving 7 bases of the junction unmatched. Germline loops: CDR1 LGHNA, CDR2 YSLEER. There are 17 residues in the CDR3.

The chain is built from TRBV20-1 and TRBJ2-3, with TRBD2 matching over 12 bases. With 3 bases clipped from V and 0 bases from J, the junction kept 10 bases outside the gene matches. Germline assignment: CDR1 DFQATT and CDR2 SNEGSKA (reference sequence). This CDR3 comprises 18 residues. This CDR3 reads CSASGKASGGASTDTQYF. CDR3 DNA sequence: TGCAGTGCTAGCGGGAAGGCTAGCGGGGGGGCTAGCACAGATACGCAGTATTTT.

This clonotype was seen more than once but under ten times. The CDR3: CASSLQGHTDTQYF. The CDR3 region has the DNA TGCGCCAGCAGCTTACAGGGCCACACAGATACGCAGTATTTT. The V and J genes are TRBV5-1 and TRBJ2-3; a possible D gene is TRBD1 (6 bases). The CDR3 loop spans 14 amino acids. Trimming stripped 2 bases from V and 2 bases from J, with 9 bases between. Germline CDR1 and CDR2: SGHRS and YFSETQ.

This clonotype was picked up many times. The rearrangement uses TRBV28 and TRBJ2-1, with 8 bases lining up with TRBD1. The ends lost 3 bases at V and 7 bases at J; junction bases unmatched: 8. The germline gives CDR1 MDHEN, CDR2 SYDVKM. The CDR3 totals 15 residues. The CDR3: CASSFFRTGWNEQFF. CDR3 nucleotide sequence: TGTGCCAGCAGTTTTTTCAGGACAGGGTGGAATGAGCAGTTCTTC.

V is TRBV20-1 and J is TRBJ2-1; D remains unclear. The CDR3 has 12 residues. CDR1 and CDR2 from the germline V gene are DFQATT and SNEGSKA (reference sequence). V was clipped by 5 bases and J by 8 bases, with 13 bases between them. The CDR3 DNA sequence: TGCAGTGCTCCCTTACTCCGAGATGAGCAGTTCTTC. As protein: CSAPLLRDEQFF.

This chain links TRBV18 with TRBJ2-6; D unclear. CDR1 and CDR2 (germline): KGHSH, LQKENI. The CDR3 runs 15 residues. Trimming cost V 3 bases and J 1 base, with 7 bases left between them. In nucleotides, the CDR3 is TGTGCCAGCTCACCTAAGCAATCTGGGGCCAACGTCCTGACTTTC. Translating gives CASSPKQSGANVLTF.

The rearrangement uses TRBV19 and TRBJ2-7; 8 nucleotides line up with TRBD1. The trim removed 5 bases at V and 7 bases at J, leaving 7 bases unmatched. Germline V lookup: CDR1 LNHDA, CDR2 SQIVND (reference sequence). The CDR3 extends over 13 amino acids. As DNA, the CDR3 is TGTGCCAGTAGTCCGACAGGGGTTGGGGAGCAGTACTTC. As protein: CASSPTGVGEQYF.

This clonotype was counted only a few times. The chain is built from TRBV12-3 or TRBV12-4 and TRBJ2-1; D uncertain. The CDR3 consists of 13 residues. Trimming pared 3 bases from V and 5 bases from J, leaving 8 bases between. CDR3 DNA sequence: TGTGCCAGCAGTTTTGACAACAACAATGAGCAGTTCTTC. It translates to CASSFDNNNEQFF.

This clonotype was seen only a few times. The chain recombines TRBV7-6 with TRBJ2-1; a weak D match, TRBD1 (6 bases). The CDR3 totals 16 residues. The V and J ends lost 6 bases and 4 bases respectively, with 19 bases between them. The germline V gene has CDR1 SGHVS and CDR2 FNYEAQ. In nucleotides, the CDR3 is TGTGCCAGCAGTAGAGAAACCGGGACAACGTACAATGAGCAGTTCTTC. It codes for CASSRETGTTYNEQFF.

This chain joins TRBV5-1 and TRBJ2-1, with TRBD2 identical over 9 bases. V lost 4 bases to trimming and J lost 4 bases; unmatched junction nucleotides: 9. Germline values: CDR1 SGHRS, CDR2 YFSETQ. CDR3 length equals 16 residues. The DNA for the CDR3 is TGCGCCAGCAGCACGAATAGCGGGGGACCATACAATGAGCAGTTCTTC. Translation gives CASSTNSGGPYNEQFF.